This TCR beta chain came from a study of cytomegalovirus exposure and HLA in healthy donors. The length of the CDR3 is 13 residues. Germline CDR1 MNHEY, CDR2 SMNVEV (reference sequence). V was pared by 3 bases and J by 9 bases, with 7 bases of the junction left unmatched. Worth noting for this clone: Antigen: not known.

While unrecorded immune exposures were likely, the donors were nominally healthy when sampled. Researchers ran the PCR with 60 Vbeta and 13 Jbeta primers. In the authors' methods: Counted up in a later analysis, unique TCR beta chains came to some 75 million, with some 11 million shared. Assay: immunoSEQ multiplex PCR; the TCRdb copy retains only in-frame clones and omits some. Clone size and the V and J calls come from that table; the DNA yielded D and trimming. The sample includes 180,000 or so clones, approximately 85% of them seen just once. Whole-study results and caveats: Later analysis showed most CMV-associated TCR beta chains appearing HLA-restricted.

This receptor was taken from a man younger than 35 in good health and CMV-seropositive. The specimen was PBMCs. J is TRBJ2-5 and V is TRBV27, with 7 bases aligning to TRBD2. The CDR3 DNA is TGTGCCAGCAGTTTCGTATACGGGAGGCCCCAGTACTTC. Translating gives CASSFVYGRPQYF.